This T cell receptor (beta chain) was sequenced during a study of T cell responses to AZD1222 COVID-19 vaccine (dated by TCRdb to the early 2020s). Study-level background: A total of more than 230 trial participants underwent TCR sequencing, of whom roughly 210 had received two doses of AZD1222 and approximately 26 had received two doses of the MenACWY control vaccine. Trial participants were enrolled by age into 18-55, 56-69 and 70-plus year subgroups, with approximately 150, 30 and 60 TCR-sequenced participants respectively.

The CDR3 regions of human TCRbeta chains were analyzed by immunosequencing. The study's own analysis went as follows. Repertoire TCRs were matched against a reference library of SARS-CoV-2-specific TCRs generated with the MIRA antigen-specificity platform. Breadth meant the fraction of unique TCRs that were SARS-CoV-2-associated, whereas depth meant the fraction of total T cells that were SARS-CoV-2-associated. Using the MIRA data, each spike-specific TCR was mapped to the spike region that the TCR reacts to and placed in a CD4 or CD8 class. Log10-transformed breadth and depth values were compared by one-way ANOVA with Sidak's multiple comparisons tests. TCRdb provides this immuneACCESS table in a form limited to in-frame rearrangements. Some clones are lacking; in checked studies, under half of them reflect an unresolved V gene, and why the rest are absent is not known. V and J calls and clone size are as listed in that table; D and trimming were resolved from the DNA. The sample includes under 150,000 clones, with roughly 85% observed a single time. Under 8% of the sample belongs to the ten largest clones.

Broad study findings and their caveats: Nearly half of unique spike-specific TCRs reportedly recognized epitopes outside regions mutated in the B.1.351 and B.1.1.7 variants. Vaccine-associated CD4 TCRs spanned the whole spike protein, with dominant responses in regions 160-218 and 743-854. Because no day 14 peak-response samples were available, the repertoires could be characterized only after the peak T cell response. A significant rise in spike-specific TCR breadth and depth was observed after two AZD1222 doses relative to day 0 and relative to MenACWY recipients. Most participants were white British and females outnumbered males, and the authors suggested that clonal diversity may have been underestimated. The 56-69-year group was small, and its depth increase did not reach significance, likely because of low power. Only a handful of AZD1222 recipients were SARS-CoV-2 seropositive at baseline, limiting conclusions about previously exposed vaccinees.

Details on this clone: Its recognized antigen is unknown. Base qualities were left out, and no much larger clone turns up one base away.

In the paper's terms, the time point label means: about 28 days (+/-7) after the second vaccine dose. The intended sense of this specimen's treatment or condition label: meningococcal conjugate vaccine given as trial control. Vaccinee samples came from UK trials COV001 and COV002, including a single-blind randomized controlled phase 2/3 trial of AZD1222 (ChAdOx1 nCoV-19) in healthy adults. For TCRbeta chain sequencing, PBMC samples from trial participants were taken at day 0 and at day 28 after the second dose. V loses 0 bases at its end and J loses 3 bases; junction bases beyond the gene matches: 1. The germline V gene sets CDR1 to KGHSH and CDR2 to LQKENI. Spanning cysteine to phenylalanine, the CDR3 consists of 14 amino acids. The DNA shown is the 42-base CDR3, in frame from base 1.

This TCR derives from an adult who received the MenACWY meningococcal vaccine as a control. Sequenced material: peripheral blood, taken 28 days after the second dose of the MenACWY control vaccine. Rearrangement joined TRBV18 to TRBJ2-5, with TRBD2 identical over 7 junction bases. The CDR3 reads CASSPPSGKETQYF. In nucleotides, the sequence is TGTGCCAGCTCACCACCAAGCGGGAAAGAGACCCAGTACTTC.